The 10 T cell receptor beta chains in this list originate from one sample, sequenced in a study of T cell changes during pregnancy in multiple sclerosis. Using immunoSEQ multiplex PCR, the repertoire was profiled, and TCRdb retains in-frame clones only, with some absent. Altogether around 71,000 clones are present, approximately 92% being singletons, with the ten largest covering roughly 1.2%. The material was peripheral blood, obtained in the third trimester of pregnancy. These receptors all stem from a female donor with multiple sclerosis, enrolled in a pregnancy study.

The chain combines TRBV9 with TRBJ2-7; D is possibly TRBD1 (5 bases). Germline V gene data show CDR1 as SGDLS and CDR2 as YYNGEE. The V end lost 3 bases, the J end lost 3 bases, and 13 bases lay between the germline ends. The CDR3 has 14 amino acids. The CDR3 sequence is CASSGRDSLYEQYF. CDR3 sequence (DNA): TGTGCCAGCAGCGGCCGCGACAGCCTCTACGAGCAGTACTTC.

This clone was seen only once. This rearrangement joins TRBV11-2 to TRBJ1-4, with D possibly matching TRBD1 (5 bases). Germline V lookup: CDR1 SGHAT, CDR2 FQNNGV. V lost 0 bases and J lost 0, with 17 bases in between. CDR3 length: 19 residues. The CDR3 reads CASSLDKGQGYATNEKLFF. In DNA form, the CDR3 reads TGTGCCAGCAGCTTAGATAAAGGACAAGGGTATGCAACTAATGAAAAACTGTTTTTT. The full variable domain, with the rest looked up from reference TRBV11-2 and TRBJ1-4, is EAGVAQSPRYKIIEKRQSVAFWCNPISGHATLYWYQQILGQGPKLLIQFQNNGVVDDSQLPKDRFSAERLKGVDSTLKIQPAKLEDSAVYLCASSLDKGQGYATNEKLFFGSGTQLSVL.

The genes are TRBV7-9 and TRBJ2-5; a possible D gene is TRBD1 (5 bases). Deletions cut 4 bases from V and 1 base from J, with 10 bases between. This CDR3 is 14 amino acids long. Germline V gives CDR1 SEHNR, CDR2 FQNEAQ (reference sequence). The CDR3 bases are TGTGCCAGCAGCTATTGGGGCATCCAAGAGACCCAGTACTTC. This sequence encodes CASSYWGIQETQYF.

This clone occurred once. The chain joins TRBV2 to TRBJ2-3; D perhaps matches TRBD2 (5 bases). Germline V lookup: CDR1 SNHLY, CDR2 FYNNEI. The CDR3 covers 14 residues. V was pared by 7 bases and J by 2 bases, with 13 bases between. CDR3 amino acids: CASKVALNTDTQYF. The CDR3 DNA follows: TGTGCCAGCAAGGTAGCGCTAAACACAGATACGCAGTATTTT.

The V gene is TRBV5-8, the J gene TRBJ2-1; 7 nucleotides agree with TRBD2. This CDR3 is built from 13 residues. Germline CDR1 is SGHTS and CDR2 is YDEGEE. V shed 7 bases, J shed 7 bases, and the junction held 8 bases outside the gene matches. Written as DNA, the CDR3 is TGTGCCAGCCTCTCGGGGGGTAAGAATGAGCAGTTCTTC. Translation gives CASLSGGKNEQFF.

The chain employs TRBV11-2 and TRBJ1-5; 8 nucleotides align to TRBD1. After removal of 5 bases from V and 5 bases from J, the junction contained 8 bases not matched to a gene. The CDR3 loop spans 15 amino acids. Germline CDR1 and CDR2: SGHAT and FQNNGV. The CDR3 region has the DNA TGTGCCAGCAGCCTCGACCCGACAGGGGATCAGCCCCAGCATTTT. It is translated as CASSLDPTGDQPQHF. Complete variable domain (other parts from reference TRBV11-2 and TRBJ1-5): EAGVAQSPRYKIIEKRQSVAFWCNPISGHATLYWYQQILGQGPKLLIQFQNNGVVDDSQLPKDRFSAERLKGVDSTLKIQPAKLEDSAVYLCASSLDPTGDQPQHFGDGTRLSIL.

V and J are TRBV5-1 and TRBJ2-1, with TRBD2 as a possible D gene (6 bases). This CDR3 is built from 16 residues. Trimming took off 0 bases at V and 0 bases at J, with 10 bases between the two ends. From germline, CDR1 is SGHRS and CDR2 YFSETQ. The CDR3 loop reads CASSLGLADSYNEQFF. The CDR3 bases are TGCGCCAGCAGCTTGGGATTAGCGGACTCCTACAATGAGCAGTTCTTC.

The V gene is TRBV2, the J gene TRBJ2-2; D uncertain. The CDR3 extends over 14 amino acids. Per germline, CDR1 SNHLY and CDR2 FYNNEI. The V gene lost 7 bases and the J gene lost 2 bases, with 11 bases spanning the gap. The CDR3 region is CASKETLNTGELFF. For the CDR3, the DNA is TGTGCCAGCAAGGAGACGCTAAACACCGGGGAGCTGTTTTTT.

The CDR3 DNA is TGTGCCAGCTCACCCTCGGGACTAGCCCGGAACACTGAAGCTTTCTTT. Translation gives CASSPSGLARNTEAFF. This chain joins TRBV18 and TRBJ1-1; the D gene is possibly TRBD1 (5 bases). Germline V CDR1 and CDR2: KGHSH, LQKENI. Trimming took 3 bases from V and 1 from J, leaving 15 bases between them. The CDR3 has 16 residues.

The chain uses TRBV13 and TRBJ2-1; 8 nucleotides align to TRBD2. After removal of 4 bases from V and 3 bases from J, the junction contained 5 bases not matched to a gene. The CDR3 consists of 15 residues. Germline CDR1 is PRHDT and CDR2 is FYEKMQ (reference sequence). Here the CDR3 reads CASSSPGLVYNEQFF. Here the CDR3 DNA reads TGTGCCAGCAGCTCCCCGGGACTAGTCTACAATGAGCAGTTCTTC.